This T cell receptor (beta chain) was found in a study of shared clonotypes between healthy human individuals (dated by TCRdb to 2020 to 2022). Some background on the complete study: The cohort included a few men and a couple of women between 18 and 49 years of age. For each donor, CD4 naive and CD4 memory were each run on three plates, CD8 naive on two plates, and CD8 memory on one plate. The study deeply sequenced blood TCR repertoires of about five healthy adults to estimate repertoire size and the extent of clonotype sharing between individuals. Libraries were prepared and TCR repertoires were sequenced by different laboratories using diverse techniques, in order to increase sequencing depth and limit assay-specific biases. Each donor's leukapheresis produced roughly between roughly 0.85 and 10 billion PBMCs. Findings and caveats that apply to the study as a whole: Only blood was sampled, and tissue TCR repertoires likely differ from those in blood. The genetic and exposure-history diversity represented was limited by the small number of donors. Estimated clonotype richness was generally larger for naive than for memory subsets. Based on pairwise subsampling, the degree of clonotype sharing among donors was expected to be affected by sequencing depth. When several donors were compared, the shared fraction of clonotypes was 5% to 6.5% for naive CD4, more than 3% for naive CD8, roughly 2.3% for memory CD4, and less than 0.5% for memory CD8. Higher generation probabilities were observed for clonotypes shared by all four sorted-subset donors than for non-shared clonotypes. Incomplete sequencing was indicated by rarefaction of sorted-subset datasets, despite the large sequencing depth.

Healthy HIV-negative adults with no recently reported acute infections or vaccinations were included as donors. Only Caucasian adults living in Nashville, Tennessee, USA were represented among the donors. Magnetic negative selection was used to enrich CD4+ T cells, after which naive cells were positively selected on CD45RA and the negative fraction became the memory subset. Blood was collected by leukapheresis, and PBMCs were isolated by Ficoll-Histopaque density gradient centrifugation and then cryopreserved in liquid nitrogen vapor phase. Analytical flow cytometry was used to check the purity and quantity of each magnetically sorted T cell population. Genomic DNA was isolated from each sorted fraction and quantified by UV absorbance on a Nanodrop 2000c. Using the deep immunoSEQ assay, multiplex PCR amplified TCR CDR3 regions from genomic DNA. For each cell subset, the extracted genomic DNA was distributed evenly across all wells of several immunoSEQ 96-well plates, and each plate served as one replicate. For sorted subsets, each replicate PCR was loaded with approximately 0.2 ug genomic DNA, equivalent to about 30,000 T cell genomes. The purified libraries were quantified using a Qubit 3.0 fluorometer, sized with a Bioanalyzer 2100, and then quantified again using the KAPA Library Quantification kit. Every immunoSEQ 96-well plate was sequenced on a separate single-read 150-cycle Illumina NextSeq 550 flow cell. Under the source paper's analysis protocol: Because the immunoSEQ output included only junctional sequences and no quality scores, the filtering could not be the same as the filtering used for full-length reads. Sequences were annotated with PyIR, a Python wrapper for IgBLAST v1.9, and V/J genes and CDR3 were assigned using IMGT germline references. Reads were filtered out if the reads had weak V/J assignments (E-value above 1e-6), no CDR3, stop codons, out-of-frame junctions, or ambiguous translated residues. A V3J clonotype was defined by an identical inferred V gene, J gene, and CDR3 amino acid sequence. To compute the percentage overlap between repertoires, the number of shared unique clonotypes was divided by the size of the smaller repertoire. Three approaches were used to assess repertoire richness: RTK rarefaction, the Chao1 estimator, and Recon v2.1 estimates of unobserved clonotypes. OLGA was used to compute generation probabilities for all TCRbeta clonotypes that the gDNA method yielded from a handful of donors. The source is immuneACCESS, and TCRdb retained only in-frame sequences with V and J called. Part of the clones is not carried over; for the studies checked, unresolved V genes explain less than half of this, and the remainder is unexplained. The DNA was the basis for D and trimming; V, J and clone size are from that table. The sample profile shows hundreds of thousands of clones; 73% of them were found once. Together, the top ten hold around 1.8% of the sample.

Remarks on this clone: It has no known antigen specificity. No clone much larger than this one lies a single base away; base qualities are absent.

The germline V gene specifies SQVTM as CDR1 and ANQGSEA as CDR2. The CDR3 spans 14 residues, from the cysteine through the phenylalanine. The only DNA kept is the CDR3, 42 bases in frame from the first base. The junction shows trimming of 6 bases on V and 7 bases on J, plus 21 bases between the germline ends. This receptor was obtained from a woman under 40 in good health. The chain couples TRBV29-1 to TRBJ1-2; the D region possibly corresponds to TRBD1 (6 bases align). Sample: memory CD4+ T cells sorted from blood. The sample's cell subset or site, from its label and the paper: CD45RA-negative fraction. The sequenced DNA is TGCAGCGTGGGCGGACAGATCGTTGGGCTTGGCTACACCTTC. This yields the protein CSVGGQIVGLGYTF.